Listed below are T cell receptor beta chains from one sample, sequenced in a study of blood T cell repertoires in COVID-19. Some clones are missing from TCRdb's copy, which holds only in-frame ones; the method was immunoSEQ multiplex PCR. The top ten hold roughly 6% of the sample, which has under 60,000 clones, 80% to 95% seen once. Sequencing used peripheral blood. The source is a man aged 45 to 65 with active COVID-19. Each CDR3 is given with its conserved first and last residue. The D gene is left open where the match is weak. Rows may omit the clone size; those that give it use once, few, many or a size class.

j_gene,v_gene,d_gene,abundance,CDR3nt,CDR3aa
TRBJ2-7,TRBV3-1/TRBV3-2,-,once,TGTGCCAGCAGCCAAGATGTAAAGCTTTGGGCCTCCTACGAGCAGTACTTC,CASSQDVKLWASYEQYF
TRBJ2-5,TRBV12-3/TRBV12-4,TRBD2,-,TGTGCCAGCAGTACTCTGGGGGGGGAGACCCAGTACTTC,CASSTLGGETQYF
TRBJ1-3,TRBV2,-,-,TGTGCCAGCATTGGGACACCTGGAAACACCATATATTTT,CASIGTPGNTIYF
TRBJ2-6,TRBV19,TRBD1,-,TGTGCCAGTAGTTCCTCCGGGACAGGGGGCTCTGGGGCCAACGTCCTGACTTTC,CASSSSGTGGSGANVLTF
TRBJ2-7,TRBV15,TRBD1,-,TGTGCCACCAGCAGAGGACAGGGAAACGAGCAGTACTTC,CATSRGQGNEQYF
TRBJ2-3,TRBV4-2,-,-,TGTGCCAGCAGACCCTCGCGGGGCGGCGCAGATACGCAGTATTTT,CASRPSRGGADTQYF
TRBJ1-5,TRBV7-5,-,-,TGTGCCAGAAGCTTAGGGGGTGAGGGGGCGCTTGGTCAGCCCCAGCATTTT,CARSLGGEGALGQPQHF
TRBJ2-1,TRBV12-5,-,-,TGTGCTAGTGGTTTAACAGGAATCGTGGGCAACTACAATGAGCAGTTCTTC,CASGLTGIVGNYNEQFF
TRBJ2-5,TRBV4-1,-,few,TGCGCCAGCAGCCAGTCCGGGAACTACCAAGAGACCCAGTACTTC,CASSQSGNYQETQYF
TRBJ1-2,TRBV18,TRBD1,once,TGTGCCAGCTCACCGGAGACAGGGCAATTTGTGGGCTACACCTTC,CASSPETGQFVGYTF
TRBJ2-1,TRBV3-1/TRBV3-2,TRBD2,-,TGTGCCAGCAGCAGAGGACTAGCGGGAGTAGGTAGTGAGCAGTTCTTC,CASSRGLAGVGSEQFF
TRBJ1-3,TRBV11-2,TRBD1,-,TGTGCCAGCAGCTTAGAGGGCAGGGGGCGAGGAAACACCATATATTTT,CASSLEGRGRGNTIYF
TRBJ2-3,TRBV29-1,TRBD1,once,TGCAGTACTGACAGGGGAAGTATCGGTACGCAGTATTTT,CSTDRGSIGTQYF
TRBJ2-7,TRBV25-1,-,-,TGTGCCAGCAGTGAATTGGAGTCTTCGAGCGGCGAGCAGTACTTC,CASSELESSSGEQYF
TRBJ2-3,TRBV10-1,TRBD2,-,TGCGCCAGCAGCCCCATCGCGGGGGATTTGGGCACAGATACGCAGTATTTT,CASSPIAGDLGTDTQYF
TRBJ2-3,TRBV5-1,TRBD2,-,TGCGCCAGCAGCTTGGAGGCGCGGGGGAGCACAGATACGCAGTATTTT,CASSLEARGSTDTQYF
TRBJ2-5,TRBV3-1/TRBV3-2,TRBD2,-,TGTGCCAGCACCCCCGGGGGGGGGAGTGAGACCCAGTACTTC,CASTPGGGSETQYF
TRBJ2-1,TRBV5-1,TRBD2,-,TGCGCCAGCAGCCCGGGGACTAGCGGGAGCAACCCCTACAATGAGCAGTTCTTC,CASSPGTSGSNPYNEQFF
TRBJ1-2,TRBV6-6,-,-,TGTGCCAGCAGCAAAAGAGGTGGATTCTATGGCTACACCTTC,CASSKRGGFYGYTF
TRBJ2-7,TRBV19,TRBD2,once,TGTGCCAGTAGTTCCGGAGCGGGAGGGCCGGAGCAGTACTTC,CASSSGAGGPEQYF
TRBJ1-1,TRBV4-1,-,-,TGCGCCAGCAGCCTCCAGGGAGGGGGGACTGAAGCTTTCTTT,CASSLQGGGTEAFF
TRBJ2-1,TRBV3-1/TRBV3-2,TRBD1,-,TGTGCCAGCAGCCACAGGGGACAGGGGAAATACAATGAGCAGTTCTTC,CASSHRGQGKYNEQFF
TRBJ2-3,TRBV2,TRBD2,-,TGTGCCAGCAGGAGGGTAGCGGGAGGGCCGCGGGATACGCAGTATTTT,CASRRVAGGPRDTQYF
TRBJ2-5,TRBV27,-,-,TGTGCCAGCAGTTCCGCGGGGTACCAAGAGACCCAGTACTTC,CASSSAGYQETQYF
TRBJ2-7,TRBV28,TRBD1,few,TGTGCCAGCAGTGGCCCTCCCGGACAGGGGGCTTACGAGCAGTACTTC,CASSGPPGQGAYEQYF
TRBJ1-2,TRBV10-3,TRBD1,-,TGTGCCATTGGGACAGGGGGCTATGGCTACACCTTC,CAIGTGGYGYTF
TRBJ2-5,TRBV7-8,-,-,TGTGCCAGCGTTCGAGAGACCCAGTACTTC,CASVRETQYF
TRBJ1-2,TRBV12-3/TRBV12-4,-,-,TGTGCCAGCAGTTTGGGCGGGGATTTAGGCTACACCTTC,CASSLGGDLGYTF
TRBJ2-4,TRBV7-8,TRBD2,-,TGTGCCAGCAGCACGCCGGGACTAGCTTCCGCCAAAAACATTCAGTACTTC,CASSTPGLASAKNIQYF
TRBJ1-5,TRBV19,-,-,TGTGCCAGTACCCCCGGCAGTGCGGCCCAGCATTTT,CASTPGSAAQHF
TRBJ2-1,TRBV6-1,TRBD1,-,TGTGCCAGCAGTGATGAAGAGGGACAGGGTTTCAATGAGCAGTTCTTC,CASSDEEGQGFNEQFF
TRBJ1-6,TRBV9,-,once,TGTGCCAGCAGCGCTTTAGACAGCAATTCACCCCTCCACTTT,CASSALDSNSPLHF
TRBJ2-7,TRBV5-1,-,-,TGCGCCAGCAGCCCCCAAATAAACAGGGCCGAGCAGTACTTC,CASSPQINRAEQYF
TRBJ1-1,TRBV18,TRBD1,-,TGTGCCAGCTCACCACCTGGGACAGGTGCAGGCGCTTTCTTT,CASSPPGTGAGAFF
TRBJ1-1,TRBV11-2,-,-,TGTGCCAGCAGCCCCAGATTTCAGGGATTGAACACTGAAGCTTTCTTT,CASSPRFQGLNTEAFF